This entry is about one T cell receptor (beta chain). The antigen it recognizes is unknown. Base qualities are not provided; no much larger clone lies one nucleotide away. These data come from a study of a mutant IDH1 vaccine in newly diagnosed glioma (dated by TCRdb to 2020 to 2022). Context from the whole study: Vaccination started 4-6 weeks after radiotherapy alone, or was given together with temozolomide cycles in the groups whose treatment included chemotherapy. Of the approximately 35 treated patients, about 62% were male and around 38% were female, and a mean age of roughly 37 years was recorded. For exploratory analyses, longitudinal TCRB deep sequencing was carried out in some 25 treated patients wherever samples were available. The week-35 safety follow-up was designated visit V12, and the week-47 end of study was designated visit V13. Prior to enrollment, standard therapy consisting of radiotherapy alone, temozolomide alone, or radiochemotherapy with temozolomide had been administered to patients, with the combination being received by most patients. Peripheral blood was drawn at six visits: V03 (baseline), V05, V07, V10, V12 and V13.

The protocol used for the library was the immunoSEQ multiplex PCR assay. Rearranged TCR beta chain sequences were amplified with the hsTCRB Kit following the manufacturer's protocol. Sequencing of TCRB libraries was carried out on an Illumina MiSeq. As for the original processing: Demultiplexing, trimming and gene mapping were performed with the kit vendor's proprietary platform. The table was pulled from immuneACCESS by TCRdb, which kept in-frame rearrangements only. Such tables lose some clones; where checked, under half of the loss comes from unresolved V genes, and the rest has no known cause. Clone size and V and J calls were adopted from that table, with D and trimming inferred from the DNA. The sample contains tens of thousands of clones, about 80% of them found a single time. The biggest ten clones account for around 4.9% of the sample. Results the study describes overall, beyond this receptor: Changes in the top peripheral T cell clonotypes picked up by TCRB sequencing did not appear to be linked to pseudoprogression. Availability determined which PBMC samples were chosen for TCRB deep sequencing. The authors stated that sample limitations prevented analyses of patient blood samples from being reproduced. Immune responses induced by the vaccine were seen in approximately 93% of patients across multiple MHC alleles.

The time point label for this specimen denotes: week 47, end of study. Every vaccine dose consisted of 300 ug of a 20-mer mutant IDH1 peptide in Montanide, administered subcutaneously together with topical imiquimod. Patients were given eight vaccinations, in weeks 1, 3, 5, 7, 11, 15, 19 and 23, which matched visits V03 through V10. Donors had newly diagnosed WHO grade 3 or 4 IDH1-mutant astrocytomas with loss of nuclear ATRX. The samples were drawn from NOA16, a multicentre, single-arm, open-label phase I trial in Germany that tested a mutant IDH1 peptide vaccine in humans for the first time. Genomic DNA for TCRB sequencing was isolated from EDTA blood with the DNeasy Blood and Tissue Kit. This material consisted of PBMCs, taken from a glioma patient whose treatment included an IDH1 peptide vaccine. The sequence was collected from a woman aged 40 to 50 with glioma. Some clones in this sample may be carry-over from other donors' samples.

The CDR3 in this case is CASRGRDERGTEAFF. The nucleotide sequence is TGTGCCAGCAGGGGAAGAGACGAAAGGGGCACTGAAGCTTTCTTT. The chain links TRBV19 with TRBJ1-1; matching of 6 bases hints at TRBD1 as the D gene. CDR1 and CDR2 were assigned from the germline V gene (reference sequence) as LNHDA and SQIVND. V is pared back by 9 bases and J by 4 bases, with 21 bases lying between the germline termini. Taken from cysteine to phenylalanine, the CDR3 has 15 residues. The CDR3 DNA has 45 bases and is translated from base 1.